These 6 T cell receptor beta chains share one sample of origin, sequenced in a study of a mutant IDH1 vaccine in newly diagnosed glioma. Time point given: week 11, during vaccination. One vaccine dose held 300 ug of mutant IDH1 20-mer peptide and came with topical imiquimod. Repertoires were generated with immunoSEQ multiplex PCR, while TCRdb's copy carries only in-frame clones and drops some. The sample yields tens of thousands of clones, roughly 80% seen once. These receptors have no known antigen. This sample comprised PBMCs, obtained from a glioma patient whose treatment included an IDH1 peptide vaccine. The receptors come from a man aged 50 or older with glioma.

Here the CDR3 DNA reads TGTGCCAGTAGTAAGGGGACTAGCGGTTACAATGAGCAGTTCTTC. Translating it yields CASSKGTSGYNEQFF. The chain couples TRBV19 to TRBJ2-1; TRBD2 aligns across 11 bases. V lost 4 bases, J lost 4 bases, and 3 bases stayed unmatched. The CDR3 is 15 residues long. Germline-derived CDR1 and CDR2 are LNHDA and SQIVND (reference sequence).

This chain uses TRBV15 with TRBJ1-5; D is perhaps TRBD1 (6 bases). CDR3 length: 13 amino acids. CDR1 is LNHNV, CDR2 YYDKDF, per germline (reference sequence). V lost 5 bases and J 4 bases, leaving 9 bases between the germline ends. The CDR3 nucleotides read TGTGCCACCAGCCCAGGGGTAAATCAGCCCCAGCATTTT. Translating it yields CATSPGVNQPQHF. Filled out from reference TRBV15 and TRBJ1-5, the complete variable domain reads DAMVIQNPRYQVTQFGKPVTLSCSQTLNHNVMYWYQQKSSQAPKLLFHYYDKDFNNEADTPDNFQSRRPNTSFCFLDIRSPGLGDTAMYLCATSPGVNQPQHFGDGTRLSIL.

This clone came up once. The gene calls are TRBV4-1 and TRBJ2-5, with 10 bases aligning to TRBD2. Germline loops: CDR1 MGHRA, CDR2 YSYEKL. V was clipped by 1 base and J by 4 bases; unmatched bases: 9. The CDR3 length is 17 residues. The CDR3 DNA is TGCGCCAGCAGCCAAGGGGGTAGCGGGGGGTACGGAGAGACCCAGTACTTC. Protein: CASSQGGSGGYGETQYF.

V usage is TRBV5-1 and J usage is TRBJ2-7; TRBD1 aligns across 9 bases. Germline CDR1 and CDR2: SGHRS and YFSETQ. Germline trimming cut 2 bases from V and 6 bases from J; bases unmatched to any gene: 6. The CDR3 spans 14 residues. This chain's CDR3 is CASSFTGGSREQYF. As DNA, the CDR3 is TGCGCCAGCAGCTTTACAGGGGGCTCGCGCGAGCAGTACTTC. The variable domain in full, completed from reference TRBV5-1 and TRBJ2-7, reads KAGVTQTPRYLIKTRGQQVTLSCSPISGHRSVSWYQQTPGQGLQFLFEYFSETQRNKGNFPGRFSGRQFSNSRSEMNVSTLELGDSALYLCASSFTGGSREQYFGPGTRLTVT.

V gene TRBV25-1 combines with J gene TRBJ2-5; the D gene is possibly TRBD1 (6 bases). The J call may be mistaken, given a closer DNA end match to TRBJ2-7. Germline CDR1 and CDR2: MGHDK and SYGVNS. The CDR3 has 14 residues. CDR3 in DNA: TGTGCCAGCAGACCGGGACATACTTCCTACGAGCAGTACTTC. Protein product: CASRPGHTSYEQYF.

The chain employs TRBV27 and TRBJ1-2; TRBD1 aligns across 8 bases. Looked up from germline, CDR1 is MNHEY and CDR2 is SMNVEV (reference sequence). V lost 6 bases, J lost 5 bases, and 14 bases stayed unmatched. The CDR3 has 16 amino acids. CDR3 in amino acids: CASRSPAGGARYGYTF. The CDR3 nucleotides read TGTGCCAGCAGATCCCCGGCAGGGGGCGCCCGGTATGGCTACACCTTC.